The 8 T cell receptor beta chains reported below all come from one sample, sequenced in a study of T cells expressing NK-cell markers. TCRdb reworked the 5' RACE reads into one entry per CDR3 protein, no DNA. The table for this sample gives about 160,000 distinct CDR3 sequences. The sample comprised blood T cells: a sorted CD56 or NKG2C T cell subset, CD4+ or CD8+ T cells, or bulk PBMC T cells (not recorded which). The receptors shown here come from a woman aged 18 to 69 in good health.

This chain links TRBV21-1 with TRBJ2-3; the D call from TCRdb, TRBD2, cannot be confirmed without DNA. TRBV21-1 counts as a pseudogene. The CDR3 consists of 18 residues. CDR3: CASSKDMGGSGIGDTQYF.

V is TRBV4-2 and J is TRBJ2-1; TCRdb designates TRBD2, a call that cannot be tested without DNA. The CDR3 length is 17 residues. CDR1 and CDR2 (germline): LGHNA, YNFKEQ. The CDR3 reads CASSQEDRGVVYNEQFF.

The chain recombines TRBV7-2 with TRBJ2-5. CDR1 is SGHTA and CDR2 is FQGNSA in the germline V gene. CDR3 length equals 12 residues. The CDR3 loop is CASSRAAETQYF.

V is TRBV9 and J is TRBJ2-3; as DNA is missing, the TRBD2 call by TCRdb cannot be tested. Per germline, CDR1 SGDLS and CDR2 YYNGEE. This CDR3 is 15 amino acids long. The CDR3 loop is CASSGTSGNTDTQYF.

The chain couples TRBV15 to TRBJ1-4. The CDR3 runs to 16 residues. Germline CDR1 is LNHNV and CDR2 is YYDKDF (reference sequence). CDR3 sequence reads: CATSRAGGVGNEKLFF.

The V and J genes are TRBV7-9 and TRBJ1-1; the D call from TCRdb, TRBD1, cannot be confirmed without DNA. The germline V gene encodes CDR1 SEHNR and CDR2 FQNEAQ (reference sequence). The CDR3 covers 12 residues. The chain's CDR3 is CASSTGTGEAFF.

This chain uses TRBV11-2 with TRBJ2-5; TCRdb's D call of TRBD2 is untestable without DNA. CDR1 is SGHAT and CDR2 is FQNNGV in the germline V gene. This CDR3 comprises 16 residues. This CDR3 is CASSLIGGGNQETQYF.

The chain is built from TRBV5-1 and TRBJ1-3; TCRdb calls TRBD1, which cannot be checked without DNA. This CDR3 has 14 amino acids. Germline assignment: CDR1 SGHRS and CDR2 YFSETQ. Here the CDR3 reads CASSPGASGNTIYF.